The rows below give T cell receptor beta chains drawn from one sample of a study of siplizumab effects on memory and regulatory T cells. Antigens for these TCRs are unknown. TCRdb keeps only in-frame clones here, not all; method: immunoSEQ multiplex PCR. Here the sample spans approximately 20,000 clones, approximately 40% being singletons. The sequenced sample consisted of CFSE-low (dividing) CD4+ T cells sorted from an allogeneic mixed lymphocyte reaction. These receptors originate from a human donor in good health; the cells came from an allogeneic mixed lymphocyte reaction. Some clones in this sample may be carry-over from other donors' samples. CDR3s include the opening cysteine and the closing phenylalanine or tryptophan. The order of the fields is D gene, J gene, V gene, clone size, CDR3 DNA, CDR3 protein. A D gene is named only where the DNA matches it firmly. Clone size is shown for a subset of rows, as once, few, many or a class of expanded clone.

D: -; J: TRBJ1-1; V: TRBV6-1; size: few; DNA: TGTGCCAGCAGGAATCAGGGTTACACTGAAGCTTTCTTT; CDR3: CASRNQGYTEAFF
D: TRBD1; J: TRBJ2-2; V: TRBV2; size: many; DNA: TGTGCCAGCCGAGGACAGGTCGGGAACACCGGGGAGCTGTTTTTT; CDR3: CASRGQVGNTGELFF
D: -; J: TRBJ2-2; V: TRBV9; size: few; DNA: TGTGCCAGCAGCCTAGCCGAGCGAGTAAGACCCGGGGAGCTGTTTTTT; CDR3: CASSLAERVRPGELFF
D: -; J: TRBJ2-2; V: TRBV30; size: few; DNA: TGTGCCTGGAGTACAGGACCCCTCGCCTGGGAGCTGTTTTTT; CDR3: CAWSTGPLAWELFF
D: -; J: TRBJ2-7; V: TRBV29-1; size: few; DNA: TGCAGCGTTGAAGATCGGTTGGCGGGGAGCGAGCAGTACTTC; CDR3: CSVEDRLAGSEQYF
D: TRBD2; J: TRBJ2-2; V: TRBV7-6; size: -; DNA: TGTGCCAGCAGCTGGACGTCGCTAGCGGGGGGCACCGGGGAGCTGTTTTTT; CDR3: CASSWTSLAGGTGELFF
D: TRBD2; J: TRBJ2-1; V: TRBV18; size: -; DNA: TGTGCCAGCTCACCCAGTCGCACTAGCGGGGGGGATGAGCAGTTCTTC; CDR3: CASSPSRTSGGDEQFF
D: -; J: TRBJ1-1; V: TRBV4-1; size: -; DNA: TGCGCCAGCAGTCAGGGGTGGGGGGCAAGAAACACTGAAGCTTTCTTT; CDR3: CASSQGWGARNTEAFF
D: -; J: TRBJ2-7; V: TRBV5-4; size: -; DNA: TGTGCCAGCAGTTCCGGGACGCTCGGCTACGAGCAGTACTTC; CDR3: CASSSGTLGYEQYF
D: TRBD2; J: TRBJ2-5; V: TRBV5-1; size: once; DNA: TGCGCCAGCAGCCAAGGACTAGCCGGCGGCCAAGAGACCCAGTACTTC; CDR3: CASSQGLAGGQETQYF
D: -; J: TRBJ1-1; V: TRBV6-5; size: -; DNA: TGTGCCAGCAGGCCAAATCTGAACACTGAAGCTTTCTTT; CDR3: CASRPNLNTEAFF
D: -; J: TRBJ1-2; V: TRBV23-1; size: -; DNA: TGCGCCAGCAGTCAATCGGTCCAATTAAACTATGGCTACACCTTC; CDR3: CASSQSVQLNYGYTF
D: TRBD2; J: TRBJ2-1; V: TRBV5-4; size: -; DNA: TGTGCCAGCAGCACGGGACTATCGGGAGCGAATGAGCAGTTCTTC; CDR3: CASSTGLSGANEQFF
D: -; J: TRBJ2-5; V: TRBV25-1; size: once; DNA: TGTGCCAGCAGTGAATTGGTTGGGCCGCAAGAGACCCAGTACTTC; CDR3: CASSELVGPQETQYF
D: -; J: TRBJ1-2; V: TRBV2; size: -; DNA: TGTGCCAGCAGTGAAGCCGGACGGACCTATGGCTACACCTTC; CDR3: CASSEAGRTYGYTF
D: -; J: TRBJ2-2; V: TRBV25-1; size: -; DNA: TGTGCCAGCAGAGAAGTGGGGTTCACCACCGGGGAGCTGTTTTTT; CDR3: CASREVGFTTGELFF
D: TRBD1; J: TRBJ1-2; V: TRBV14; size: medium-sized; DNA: TGTGCCAGCAGCCAGTTACAGGGGGCGTTTGGCTATGGCTACACCTTC; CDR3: CASSQLQGAFGYGYTF
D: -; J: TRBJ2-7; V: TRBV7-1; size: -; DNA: TGTGCCAGCAGCTTCTTCGAGATCGAGCAGTACTTC; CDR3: CASSFFEIEQYF
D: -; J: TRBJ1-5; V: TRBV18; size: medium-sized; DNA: TGTGCCAGCTCACCCGACCGAAATCAGCCCCAGCATTTT; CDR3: CASSPDRNQPQHF